This T cell receptor beta chain derives from a study of control samples from healthy donors and cancer patients. The length of the CDR3 is 12 residues. V was shortened by 5 bases and J by 1 base, with 4 bases between the two germline ends. Clones were sequenced by immunoSEQ multiplex PCR, and TCRdb holds only the in-frame ones, with some missing. The sample lists some 130,000 clones, about 95% seen once, with 3.6% in the top ten. The sample was blood. This TCR derives from a man between 25 and 39 years old in good health. The chain carries TRBV12-3 or TRBV12-4 and TRBJ2-3; D call uncertain. DNA for the CDR3: TGTGCCAGCAGTACAGGCACAGATACGCAGTATTTT. Its protein product is CASSTGTDTQYF.